The source of this T cell receptor (beta chain) is a study of blood T cells in healthy people across ages. Study-level results: Naive T cell percentage showed a strong correlation with the diversity of TCR beta.

On this clonotype itself: Its antigen is not known.

Looked up from germline, CDR1 is SGHRS and CDR2 is YFSETQ. The junction had 6 bases not matched to a gene; V was cut back by 4 bases and J by 2 bases. The CDR3 sequence is 17 residues long. Sample-barcoded 5' priming and a J-beta primer mix drove a second PCR of roughly 6 to 12 cycles. A single record per CDR3 protein comes from TCRdb applying MiXCR to the 5' RACE reads. The sample has approximately 2,000,000 distinct CDR3 sequences; approximately 39% are singletons. Healthy Caucasian individuals from Russia aged about 6 to 95 were enrolled as donors. Extractions gave at least 5.5 micrograms of total RNA per sample.

The clonotype comes from a human donor in good health. V is TRBV5-1 and J is TRBJ2-3, with 14 bases fitting TRBD2. What was sequenced was blood. The CDR3 here is CASSPRLAGGNTDTQYF. Here the CDR3 DNA reads TGCGCCAGCAGCCCTAGACTAGCGGGGGGGAACACAGATACGCAGTATTTT.